This T cell receptor (beta chain) was observed in a study of T-cell reconstitution after alpha-beta-depleted transplantation in children. Study-level results: It was reported that alpha-beta T cells came from several hundred expanded graft clones (about two months after transplant). Fresh T-cell production supplied most of the T-cell counts and diversity seen one year after transplant.

V shed 6 bases, J shed 6 bases, and the junction held 13 bases outside the gene matches. The CDR3 runs to 15 residues. CDR1 and CDR2 (germline): SQVTM, ANQGSEA. Unique molecular identifiers were incorporated during preparation of the TCRbeta library. TCRdb re-called the PCR reads through MiXCR, storing one row per CDR3 protein. The sample shows about 300,000 distinct CDR3 sequences, 6% to 10% of them seen only once. This clonotype was seen at least ten times. Its antigen is not known. The sample consisted of peripheral blood, taken 360 days after TCRalphabeta/CD19-depleted stem cell transplant. This clonotype originated in a female patient aged 2 to 10 who had a stem cell transplant for Fanconi anemia, so the T cells may come from the graft donor. The V gene is TRBV29-1, the J gene TRBJ2-5, with 10 bases fitting TRBD1. The CDR3 loop reads CSVGGGGQGGQTQYF. CDR3 nucleotide sequence: TGCAGCGTCGGGGGAGGTGGACAGGGGGGGCAGACCCAGTACTTC.